This T cell receptor (beta chain) was retrieved from a study of blood T cell repertoires in COVID-19. The assay was immunoSEQ multiplex PCR, and TCRdb's table has in-frame clones only and misses some. Among around 120,000 clones, about 89% were seen once, and the ten largest hold 25% to 35%. Trimming stripped 3 bases from V and 0 bases from J, with 9 bases between. CDR3 length equals 14 residues. CDR1 is SGHTA and CDR2 is FQGNSA in the germline V gene. The sequence was collected from a woman between 70 and 85 years old with acute or convalescent COVID-19. This sequence joins TRBV7-2 and TRBJ2-7, with D possibly being TRBD2 (6 bases). Sequencing was done on a sample of peripheral blood. CDR3 sequence (DNA): TGTGCCAGCAGCTTCTATAGCGGCTCCTACGAGCAGTACTTC. Encoded protein: CASSFYSGSYEQYF. The entire variable domain, with the rest obtained from reference TRBV7-2 and TRBJ2-7, is as follows: GAGVSQSPSNKVTEKGKDVELRCDPISGHTALYWYRQSLGQGLEFLIYFQGNSAPDKSGLPSDRFSAERTGGSVSTLTIQRTQQEDSAVYLCASSFYSGSYEQYFGPGTRLTVT.